This T cell receptor (beta chain) stems from a study of T-cell memory formation after mild COVID-19 (dated by TCRdb to about 2021). About the investigation overall: TCR sequence clusters from the two donors were found to be largely donor specific. In a couple of donors, T-cell clones that expanded and contracted after mild COVID-19 were tracked by sequencing TCRalpha and TCRbeta repertoires over time. Two young, previously healthy adult volunteers made up the cohort, one male and one female. The investigation overall reported the following: The study covered only a couple of mild cases, and larger cohorts including severe cases with pre-infection samples were considered necessary. Contracting CD4+ clones appeared mostly in the CM and EM memory subsets, whereas CD8+ clones were enriched in EMRA. Whether the second-wave clones peaking on day 37 were SARS-CoV-2 specific was not confirmed. Some responding clones were detected in pre-infection memory, which suggested that pre-existing cross-reactive memory T cells had joined the SARS-CoV-2 response. Balanced CD4/CD8 phenotypes were observed for clones contracting from day 15 to 85, whereas a bias towards CD4+ was observed for a second wave of clones expanding from day 15 to 37.

Ficoll-Paque density gradient centrifugation was used to isolate PBMCs. Including the terminal cysteine and phenylalanine, the CDR3 comprises 13 residues. Solely the CDR3 DNA is kept, with 39 bases framed from the first base. Cut back by 3 bases and 2 bases, the V and J ends lie 7 bases apart. Per the germline V gene (reference sequence), DFQATT is the CDR1 and SNEGSKA is the CDR2. This clonotype was seen more than once but under ten times. The antigen it binds to is not known. No clone much larger than this one lies a single base away; base qualities are absent. Reads for this sample came from an Illumina NovaSeq 6000. Using 5'RACE with constant-segment primers, TCRalpha and TCRbeta cDNA libraries were constructed, with sample barcodes and unique molecular identifiers added in the process. RNA was extracted from every sample with Trizol reagent. Libraries were amplified in two PCR steps, with a second sample barcode and Illumina TruSeq adapters added in the second step. Sequencing of libraries was performed on an Illumina NovaSeq with 2 x 150 bp paired-end reads. Processing in the source paper ran as follows. The reads were demultiplexed and collapsed into UMI-guided consensus sequences using migec v1.2.7. With mixcr v2.1.11, UMI consensuses were aligned to TRA and TRB V and J templates and assembled into clonotypes. A clonotype was counted as expanded or contracted only if both edgeR and NoisET called the change significant, with noise models trained on biological replicates. For edgeR calls, the thresholds were a false discovery rate-adjusted p below 0.01 and a log2 fold-change of 1. As an exploratory analysis of dynamics, max-normalized trajectories of the 1000 most abundant clonotypes were examined by PCA with hierarchical clustering. The CD4 or CD8 phenotype of responding clones was assigned using the separately sequenced CD4+ and CD8+ repertoires. TCRdb reprocessing: public reads trimmed at Q25 with fastp, clones called with MiXCR, in-frame beta chains kept. Every distinct CDR3 protein forms one entry, paired with its most common genes and DNA. TCRdb's processing, not the study's, gives the V and J calls here. In all, the sample holds about 240,000 distinct CDR3 sequences, and over 8.5% of those were seen once. The top ten clones comprise roughly 21% of the sample.

Sequencing was done on a sample of PBMCs or a T cell subset sorted from them (not recorded which). The chain is assembled from TRBV20-1 and TRBJ2-2, and possibly TRBD2, on 6 matching bases. The TCR originated in a man aged 18 to 29 who had mild COVID-19 (a few samples of this study predate the infection). The sample titles of this study are shuffled in the database, so cell type and time point are left out; the donor was told from shared clones. The CDR3 reads CSARGLNTGELFF. The DNA sequence is given as TGCAGTGCTAGGGGACTTAACACCGGGGAGCTGTTTTTT.